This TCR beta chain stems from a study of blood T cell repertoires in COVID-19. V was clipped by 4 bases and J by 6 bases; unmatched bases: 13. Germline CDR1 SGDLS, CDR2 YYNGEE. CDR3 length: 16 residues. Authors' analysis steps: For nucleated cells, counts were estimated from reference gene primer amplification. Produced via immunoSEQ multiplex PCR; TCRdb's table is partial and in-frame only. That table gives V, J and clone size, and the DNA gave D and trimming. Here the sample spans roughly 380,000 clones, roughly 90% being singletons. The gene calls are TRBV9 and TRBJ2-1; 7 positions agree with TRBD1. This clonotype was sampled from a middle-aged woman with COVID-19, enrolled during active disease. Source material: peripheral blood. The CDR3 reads CASSHSTGFRTNEQFF. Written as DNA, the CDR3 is TGTGCCAGCAGCCACTCGACAGGGTTTAGGACCAATGAGCAGTTCTTC.